These T cell receptor beta chains were read from a single sample in a study of blood T cell repertoires in COVID-19. TCRdb's copy holds only in-frame clones and misses some; the assay was immunoSEQ multiplex PCR. The table records hundreds of thousands of clones, 85% to 90% of them present only once. Material: PBMCs or T cells enriched from blood (not recorded which). The receptors stem from a man between 18 and 29 years old who had recovered from COVID-19. Each CDR3 is given with its conserved first and last residue. D genes are given only for firm matches. The size field is filled for only some rows; it gives once, few, many or a size class.

J gene,clone size,V gene,D gene,CDR3 DNA,CDR3 protein
TRBJ1-5,.,TRBV2,.,TGTGCCAGCACCGGCGGTCATAGCAATCAGCCCCAGCATTTT,CASTGGHSNQPQHF
TRBJ2-7,.,TRBV5-4,TRBD1,TGTGCCAGCAGCCGTCCCGGGACAGGGAGCTCCTACGAGCAGTACTTC,CASSRPGTGSSYEQYF
TRBJ1-2,.,TRBV7-9,.,TGTGCCAGCAGCTACGGACAAGGGGGCTACACCTTC,CASSYGQGGYTF
TRBJ1-3,.,TRBV5-1,TRBD1,TGCGCCAGCAGCTTGGGACAGGGGTACGACACCATATATTTT,CASSLGQGYDTIYF
TRBJ2-5,.,TRBV3-1/TRBV3-2,TRBD2,TGTGCCAGCAGCCAAGTATCTAGCGGACCCCGAAGGGAGACCCAGTACTTC,CASSQVSSGPRRETQYF
TRBJ2-7,many,TRBV19,TRBD2,TGTGCCAGTAGTTTGACTAGCGGGCTCTCCTACGAGCAGTACTTC,CASSLTSGLSYEQYF
TRBJ1-3,.,TRBV15,.,TGTGCCACCAGCAGCTCCAGTTTTTCTGGAAACACCATATATTTT,CATSSSSFSGNTIYF
TRBJ1-5,.,TRBV27,.,TGTGCCAGCAGTTTAACCGGGGTTCCCAATCAGCCCCAGCATTTT,CASSLTGVPNQPQHF
TRBJ1-2,.,TRBV5-8,.,TGTGCCAGCAGCCCCTGGACAGCTAACTATGGCTACACCTTC,CASSPWTANYGYTF
TRBJ2-3,.,TRBV30,.,TGTGCCGGGGCGGTAGGGGGAACCACAGATACGCAGTATTTT,CAGAVGGTTDTQYF
TRBJ1-6,.,TRBV30,.,TGTGCCTGGAGTGTACTGGGGGGCTATAATTCACCCCTCCACTTT,CAWSVLGGYNSPLHF
TRBJ1-1,.,TRBV7-6,.,TGTGCCAGCAGCCTAAACCCAGACTTCGGGACTGAAGCTTTCTTT,CASSLNPDFGTEAFF
TRBJ2-7,many,TRBV6-5,TRBD2,TGTGCCAGCAGGGGGTCTAGCGGTAGAACCTACGAGCAGTACTTC,CASRGSSGRTYEQYF
TRBJ1-4,.,TRBV5-1,TRBD1,TGCGCCAGCAGCTTAGGGACAGCTAATGAAAAACTGTTTTTT,CASSLGTANEKLFF
TRBJ2-3,.,TRBV10-3,TRBD1,TGTGCCAGCGGAGGACAGGGGTCCACAGATACGCAGTATTTT,CASGGQGSTDTQYF
TRBJ1-2,.,TRBV4-2,TRBD1,TGTGCCAGCAGCCATGATAAGGGACAGGGAGTTAACTATGGCTACACCTTC,CASSHDKGQGVNYGYTF
TRBJ2-3,.,TRBV10-3,.,TGTGCCATCAGTGAGAGCGGGACACGCACAGATACGCAGTATTTT,CAISESGTRTDTQYF
TRBJ2-3,few,TRBV2,TRBD2,TGTGCCAGCTTTCGGAGCGGGGGCAGCACAGATACGCAGTATTTT,CASFRSGGSTDTQYF
TRBJ2-2,once,TRBV24-1,TRBD2,TGTGCCACCAGTGATTCGGGGGGGCGTGGGCTGTTTTTT,CATSDSGGRGLFF
TRBJ1-1,.,TRBV19,.,TGTGCCAGTAGTGTATCAGGGAACACTGAAGCTTTCTTT,CASSVSGNTEAFF
TRBJ2-7,.,TRBV13,.,TGTGCCAGCAGCTCAGCATTGGGCGGGGAATCCTACGAGCAGTACTTC,CASSSALGGESYEQYF